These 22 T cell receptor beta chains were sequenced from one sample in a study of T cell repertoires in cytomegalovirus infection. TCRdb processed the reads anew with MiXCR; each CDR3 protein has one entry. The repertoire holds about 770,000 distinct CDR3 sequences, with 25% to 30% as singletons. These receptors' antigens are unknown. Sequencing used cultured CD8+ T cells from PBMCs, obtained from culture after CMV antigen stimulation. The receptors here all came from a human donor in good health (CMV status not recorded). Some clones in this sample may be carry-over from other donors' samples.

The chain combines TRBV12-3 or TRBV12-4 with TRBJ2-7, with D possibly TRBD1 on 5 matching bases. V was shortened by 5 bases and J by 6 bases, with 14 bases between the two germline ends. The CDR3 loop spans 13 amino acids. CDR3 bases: TGTGCCAGCAGTCTAACAGGACACTCCGAGCAGTACTTC. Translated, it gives CASSLTGHSEQYF.

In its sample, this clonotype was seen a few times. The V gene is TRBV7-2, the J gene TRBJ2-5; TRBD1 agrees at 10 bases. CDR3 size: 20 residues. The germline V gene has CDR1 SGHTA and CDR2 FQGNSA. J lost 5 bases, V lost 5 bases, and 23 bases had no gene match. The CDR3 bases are TGTGCCAGCAGCATCTCCCGGGACAGGGGTGGGGGCCTCCAAGAGGAGACCCAGTACTTC. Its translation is CASSISRDRGGGLQEETQYF.

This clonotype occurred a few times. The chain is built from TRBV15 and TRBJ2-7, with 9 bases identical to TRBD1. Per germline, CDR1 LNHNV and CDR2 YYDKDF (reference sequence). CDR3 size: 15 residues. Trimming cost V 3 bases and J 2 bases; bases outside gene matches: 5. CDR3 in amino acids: CATSSRDRDPYEQYF. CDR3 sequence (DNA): TGTGCCACCAGCAGTCGGGACAGGGATCCCTACGAGCAGTACTTC.

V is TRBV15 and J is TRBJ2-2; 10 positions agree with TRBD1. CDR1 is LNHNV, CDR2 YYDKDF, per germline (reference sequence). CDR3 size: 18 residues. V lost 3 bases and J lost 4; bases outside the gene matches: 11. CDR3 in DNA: TGTGCCACCAGCAGGGATTTTGATGGACAGGGGGTCACCGGGGAGCTGTTTTTT. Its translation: CATSRDFDGQGVTGELFF.

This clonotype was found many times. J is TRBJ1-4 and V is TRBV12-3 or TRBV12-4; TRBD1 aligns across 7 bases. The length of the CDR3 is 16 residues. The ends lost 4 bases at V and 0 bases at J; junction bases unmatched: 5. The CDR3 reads CASSWGQPTTNEKLFF. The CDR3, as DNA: TGTGCCAGCAGTTGGGGACAGCCTACAACTAATGAAAAACTGTTTTTT.

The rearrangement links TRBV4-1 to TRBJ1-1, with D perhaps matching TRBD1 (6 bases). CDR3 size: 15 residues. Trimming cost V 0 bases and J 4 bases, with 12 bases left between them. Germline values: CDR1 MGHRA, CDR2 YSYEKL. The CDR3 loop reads CASSQERGGFTEAFF. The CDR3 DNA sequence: TGCGCCAGCAGCCAAGAAAGGGGGGGATTCACTGAAGCTTTCTTT.

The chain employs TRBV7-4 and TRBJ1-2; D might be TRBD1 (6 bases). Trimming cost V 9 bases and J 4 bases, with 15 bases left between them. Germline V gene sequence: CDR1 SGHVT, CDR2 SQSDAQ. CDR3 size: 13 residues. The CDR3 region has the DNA TGTGCCAGTTCAGGCAGGGGCCTCTATGGCTACACCTTC. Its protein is CASSGRGLYGYTF.

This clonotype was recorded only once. The CDR3 spells CSARVGDRGDTQYF. DNA of the CDR3: TGCAGTGCTAGGGTGGGGGACAGGGGAGATACGCAGTATTTT. The V and J genes are TRBV20-1 and TRBJ2-3, with 10 bases lining up with TRBD1. The ends lost 3 bases at V and 5 bases at J; junction bases unmatched: 5. The CDR3 length is 14 residues. Germline-derived CDR1 and CDR2 are DFQATT and SNEGSKA (reference sequence).

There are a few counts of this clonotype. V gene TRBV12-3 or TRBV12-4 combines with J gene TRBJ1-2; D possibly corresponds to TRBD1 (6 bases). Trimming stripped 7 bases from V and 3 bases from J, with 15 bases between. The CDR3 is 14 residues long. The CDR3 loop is CASNLDRLDYGYTF. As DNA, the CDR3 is TGTGCCAGCAACCTAGACAGGCTTGACTATGGCTACACCTTC.

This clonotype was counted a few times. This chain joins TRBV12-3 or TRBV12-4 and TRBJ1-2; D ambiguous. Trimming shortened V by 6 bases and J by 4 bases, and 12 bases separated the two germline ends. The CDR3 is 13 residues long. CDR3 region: CASSPLISYGYTF. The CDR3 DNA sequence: TGTGCCAGCAGCCCGCTCATAAGCTATGGCTACACCTTC.

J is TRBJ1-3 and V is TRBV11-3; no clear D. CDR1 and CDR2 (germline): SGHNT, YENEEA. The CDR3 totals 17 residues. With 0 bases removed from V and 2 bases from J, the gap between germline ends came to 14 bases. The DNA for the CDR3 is TGTGCCAGCAGCTTAGAACTCTGGGGAAGCACTGGAAACACCATATATTTT. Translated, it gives CASSLELWGSTGNTIYF.

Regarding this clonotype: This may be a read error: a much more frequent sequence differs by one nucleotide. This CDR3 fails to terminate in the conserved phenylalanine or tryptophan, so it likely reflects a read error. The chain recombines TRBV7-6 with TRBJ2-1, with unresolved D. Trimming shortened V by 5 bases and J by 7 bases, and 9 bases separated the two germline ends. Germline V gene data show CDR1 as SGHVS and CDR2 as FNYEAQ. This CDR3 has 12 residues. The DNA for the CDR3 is TGTGCCAGCAGCCCCAGTAGGAATGAGCAGTTCTCC. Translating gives CASSPSRNEQFS.

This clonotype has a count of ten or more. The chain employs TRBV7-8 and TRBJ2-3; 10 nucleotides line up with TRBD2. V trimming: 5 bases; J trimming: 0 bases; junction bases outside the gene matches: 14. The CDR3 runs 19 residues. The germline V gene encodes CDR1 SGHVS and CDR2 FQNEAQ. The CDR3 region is CASSLSIRGLAPSTDTQYF. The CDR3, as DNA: TGTGCCAGCAGCCTATCAATTCGGGGACTAGCGCCGAGCACAGATACGCAGTATTTT.

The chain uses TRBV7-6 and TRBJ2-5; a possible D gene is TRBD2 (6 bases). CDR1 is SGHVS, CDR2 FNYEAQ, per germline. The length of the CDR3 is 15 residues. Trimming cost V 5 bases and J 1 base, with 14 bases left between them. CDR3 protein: CASSPSPLAQETQYF. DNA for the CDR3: TGTGCCAGCAGCCCAAGTCCACTAGCCCAAGAGACCCAGTACTTC.

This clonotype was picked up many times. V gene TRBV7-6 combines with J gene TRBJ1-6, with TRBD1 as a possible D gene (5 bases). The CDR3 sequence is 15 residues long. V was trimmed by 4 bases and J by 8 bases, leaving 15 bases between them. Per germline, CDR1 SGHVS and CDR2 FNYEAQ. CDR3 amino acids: CASSYGGARDSPLHF. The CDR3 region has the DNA TGTGCCAGCAGCTACGGGGGTGCTCGGGATTCACCCCTCCACTTT.

The CDR3 here is CASSLDRGAYNSPLHF. CDR3 sequence (DNA): TGTGCCAGCAGCCTGGACAGGGGTGCGTATAATTCACCCCTCCACTTT. The chain combines TRBV7-6 with TRBJ1-6; 9 bases align to TRBD1. V lost 5 bases to trimming and J lost 4 bases; unmatched junction nucleotides: 6. The germline CDR1 and CDR2 sequences are SGHVS and FNYEAQ. CDR3 length equals 16 residues.

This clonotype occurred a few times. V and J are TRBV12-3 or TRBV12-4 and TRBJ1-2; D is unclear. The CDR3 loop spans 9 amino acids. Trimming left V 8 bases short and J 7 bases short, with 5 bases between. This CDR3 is CASGSGYTF. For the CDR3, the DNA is TGTGCCAGCGGGAGTGGCTACACCTTC.

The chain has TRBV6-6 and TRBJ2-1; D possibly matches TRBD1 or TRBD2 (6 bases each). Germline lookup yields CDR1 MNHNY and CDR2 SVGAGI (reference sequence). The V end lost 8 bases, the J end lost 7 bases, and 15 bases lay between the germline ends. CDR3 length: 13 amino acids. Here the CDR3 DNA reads TGTGCCAGCCTCCTAGCGAGGGGGAATGAGCAGTTCTTC. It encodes CASLLARGNEQFF.

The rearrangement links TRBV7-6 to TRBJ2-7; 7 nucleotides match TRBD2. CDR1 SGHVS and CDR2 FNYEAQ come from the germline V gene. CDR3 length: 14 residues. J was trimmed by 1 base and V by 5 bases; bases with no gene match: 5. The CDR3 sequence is CASSPREASYEQYV. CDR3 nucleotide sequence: TGTGCCAGCAGCCCCCGGGAGGCTTCCTACGAGCAGTACGTC.

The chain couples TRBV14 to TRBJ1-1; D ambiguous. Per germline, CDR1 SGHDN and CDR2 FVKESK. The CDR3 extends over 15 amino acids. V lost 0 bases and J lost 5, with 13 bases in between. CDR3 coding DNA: TGTGCCAGCAGCCAAGACCACCCTAGAGGTACTGAAGCTTTCTTT. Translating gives CASSQDHPRGTEAFF.

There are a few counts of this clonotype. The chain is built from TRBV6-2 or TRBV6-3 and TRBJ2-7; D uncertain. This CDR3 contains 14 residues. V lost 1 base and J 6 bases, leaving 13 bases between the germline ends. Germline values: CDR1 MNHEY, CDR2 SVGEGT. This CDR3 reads CASSYYVGLREQYV. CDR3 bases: TGTGCCAGCAGTTACTACGTAGGTCTCCGCGAGCAGTACGTC.

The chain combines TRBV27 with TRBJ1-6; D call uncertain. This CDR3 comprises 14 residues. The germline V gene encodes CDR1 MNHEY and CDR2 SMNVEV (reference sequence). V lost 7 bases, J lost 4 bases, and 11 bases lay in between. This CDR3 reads CASTIQAYNSPLHF. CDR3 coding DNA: TGTGCCAGCACCATCCAGGCATATAATTCACCCCTCCACTTT.